This T cell receptor beta chain was documented in a study of T cells in women clearing cervical HPV infection (dated 2018 in TCRdb). Notes on the research overall: The cases were roughly 25 women with histologically confirmed HPV16-related CIN3 or worse, and 2 of these cases were invasive cancers. Controls were 25 women whose single incident HPV16 infection cleared within 12 months without precancer or cancer developing. Blood from cases was collected at the visit at which the lesion was first identified, whereas blood from controls was collected once infection was no longer detected. Among cases, blood sampling occurred a median of about 150 days after lesion detection, with an interquartile range of about 90 to 200 days. Because only a few women had HLA typing data, the possibility that HLA type acted as a confounder could not be ruled out. The exploratory proof-of-principle case-control study was nested within the Guanacaste HPV Natural History Study in Costa Rica and compared TCR repertoires across cervical HPV16 outcomes. Cases and controls were matched on age within five years and on year of sample collection. Median age was roughly 35 years in cases versus 37 to 40 in controls, and baseline characteristics did not differ significantly. In the parent cohort, about 10,000 women aged 18 or older were enrolled in Guanacaste, Costa Rica, during about 1993 to 1994 and then followed for approximately 7 years. Quality controls consisted of five blinded duplicates per group, for a total of about 60 samples made up of approximately 50 participants and ten or so replicates. Broad study findings and their caveats: TRBV6-7 relative abundance was lower in cases than in controls (around 0.11% versus 0.15%; Bonferroni P = 0.0008). Because T-cell numbers per sample were unknown, differences in richness could reflect varying T-cell content rather than repertoire biology. Cases were distinguished from controls with an estimated AUC of approximately 0.8 by random forest classifiers combining richness and V gene abundances. Because of the cross-sectional design, the study could not determine whether the associations came before infection or resulted from infection, and neither effector/memory subsets nor HPV-specific T cells were isolated. CIN3+ cases had significantly higher TCR repertoire richness than controls across sequencing depths, but evenness did not differ between the groups.

The CDR3 goes from the cysteine to the phenylalanine over 14 residues. Only the CDR3 bases that were read are kept: 33 of them, in frame from base 1. Germline trimming amounts to 7 bases on V and 2 bases on J, with 6 as the count of junction bases outside the gene matches. Taken from the germline V gene, the CDR1 and CDR2 loops are SGHAT and FQNNGV. Every participant had a single incident cervical HPV16 infection, and women with prevalent HPV16 infections were excluded. Cervical HPV DNA was detected with MY09/MY11 PCR, and genotyping was done by dot-blot hybridization. Fifteen mL of heparinized blood was centrifuged, after which the buffy coat was aliquoted, frozen at -30 degrees C, and then stored at -80 degrees C. QIAGEN kits were used to extract genomic DNA from the buffy coat specimens. TCR beta CDR3 regions were amplified by multiplex PCR from an average of roughly 1,200 ng genomic DNA per sample using the immunoSEQ assay. Primer bias was corrected in the assay by using a complete synthetic TCR repertoire to establish an amplification baseline. Amplicons were sequenced on the Illumina platform. In the source study's methods: Sequences were error-corrected by clustering with frequency ratios and a modified nearest-neighbor algorithm, then analyzed in the immunoSEQ Analyzer with IMGT gene definitions. TCR richness and evenness were averaged over 20 rarefaction repeats at each rarefaction depth, excluding samples with fewer sequences than the depth. Relative abundances of V, D and J genes were compared between groups using Wilcoxon rank sum tests, with FDR correction applied. Blinded duplicates gave an intraclass correlation of about 96% for TCR richness and an average of around 76% across over 65 gene segments. TCRdb provides this immuneACCESS table in a form limited to in-frame rearrangements. Some clones are lacking; in checked studies, under half of them reflect an unresolved V gene, and why the rest are absent is not known. From that table come the V and J calls and clone size; the DNA was used to work out D and trimming. This sample's table has entries for 30,000 to 50,000 clones. The biggest ten clones account for around 4.7% of the sample.

A remark on this clone: This clone's antigen is unknown. With the read ending 3 residues before the CDR3 end, the germline J gene is used to fill in that end.

Specimen: blood buffy coat. The chain uses TRBV11-2 and TRBJ2-5; TRBD2 aligns with 8 central bases. The clonotype was recovered from a woman between 18 and 70 years old with a cervical HPV16 infection that either progressed to CIN3+ or cleared (not recorded which). The sequenced part of the CDR3 DNA is TGTGCCAGCACCCGCGGGGGGCAACAAGAGACC. Translated, this gives CASTRGGQQET. The entire CDR3 protein is CASTRGGQQETQYF.